This TCR beta chain was found in a study of control samples from healthy donors and cancer patients. V was shortened by 2 bases and J by 6 bases, with 14 bases between the two germline ends. Germline V gene sequence: CDR1 KGHDR, CDR2 SFDVKD. The length of the CDR3 is 15 residues. Measured with immunoSEQ multiplex PCR; TCRdb has only the in-frame clones, and not every one. This sample has roughly 130,000 clones, with around nine tenths found just once. This chain uses TRBV24-1 with TRBJ2-3; D may be TRBD1 or TRBD2 (5 bases each). This receptor was taken from a woman in her thirties in good health. The specimen sequenced was blood. The CDR3 DNA sequence: TGTGCCACCAGTGATTCCACAGGCCGGAGGGATACGCAGTATTTT. Amino acid sequence: CATSDSTGRRDTQYF.